The 27 T cell receptor beta chains given below trace back to one sample, sequenced in a study of blood T cell repertoires in COVID-19 (TCRdb year 2020). The library was obtained by the immunoSEQ multiplex PCR assay. Here the immuneACCESS table is served through TCRdb, limited to in-frame sequences with V and J called. Missing clones are a known gap in these copies; in checked studies unresolved V genes cover under half, and the rest lacks a known reason. The table for this sample lists some 89,000 clones; 79% of them were counted only once. The top ten clones comprise 10% to 12% of the sample. The source material was peripheral blood. The source is a man between 65 and 85 years old with acute or convalescent COVID-19.

This sequence joins TRBV2 and TRBJ2-1; 10 bases line up with TRBD2. The CDR3 sequence is 14 residues long. The ends lost 2 bases at V and 5 bases at J; junction bases unmatched: 0. The germline CDR1 and CDR2 sequences are SNHLY and FYNNEI. The CDR3 here is CASSELAGDNEQFF. DNA of the CDR3: TGTGCCAGCAGTGAACTAGCGGGGGACAATGAGCAGTTCTTC.

The chain has TRBV27 and TRBJ2-5; possibly TRBD1 for D (6 bases). Trimming took 3 bases from V and 4 from J, leaving 15 bases between them. Germline loops: CDR1 MNHEY, CDR2 SMNVEV (reference sequence). The CDR3 is 15 amino acids. CDR3 residues: CASSFRGRAGETQYF. Written as DNA, the CDR3 is TGTGCCAGCAGTTTCAGGGGCAGGGCAGGAGAGACCCAGTACTTC.

V gene TRBV7-8 combines with J gene TRBJ2-1; tentative D call: TRBD1 (6 bases). The CDR3 loop spans 16 amino acids. Trimming took off 3 bases at V and 7 bases at J, with 19 bases between the two ends. The V gene's germline CDR1 is SGHVS and CDR2 FQNEAQ. For the CDR3, the DNA is TGTGCCAGCAGCTTCCCCGACCGGACAGAAGGGAATGAGCAGTTCTTC. It yields the protein CASSFPDRTEGNEQFF.

This clone is a singleton in its sample. V gene TRBV12-3 or TRBV12-4 combines with J gene TRBJ1-2; D gene uncertain. Trimming pared 7 bases from V and 8 bases from J, leaving 17 bases between. The CDR3 spans 13 residues. CDR3 nucleotides: TGTGCCAGCACCGATCTCTGGAGAAGGGGCTACACCTTC. Translating it yields CASTDLWRRGYTF.

The chain couples TRBV11-1 to TRBJ2-5; no reliable D call. The length of the CDR3 is 13 residues. The germline V gene encodes CDR1 SGHAT and CDR2 FQDESV (reference sequence). V was trimmed by 1 base and J by 5 bases, leaving 8 bases between them. The CDR3 is CASSLVGRETQYF. The CDR3 DNA follows: TGTGCCAGCAGCTTAGTTGGTCGGGAGACCCAGTACTTC.

The rearrangement uses TRBV10-2 and TRBJ2-5, with a tentative D call TRBD2 (6 bases). Germline V gene sequence: CDR1 WSHSY, CDR2 SAAADI. The CDR3 length is 13 residues. The V gene lost 5 bases and the J gene lost 2 bases, with 9 bases spanning the gap. The CDR3 loop reads CASSWTIQETQYF. The CDR3, as DNA: TGCGCCAGCAGTTGGACTATACAAGAGACCCAGTACTTC.

This chain links TRBV2 with TRBJ2-2; 9 positions match TRBD1. The CDR3 is 15 amino acids. Germline values: CDR1 SNHLY, CDR2 FYNNEI. V shed 6 bases, J shed 3 bases, and the junction held 5 bases outside the gene matches. CDR3 residues: CASRLDRGHTGELFF. As DNA, the CDR3 is TGTGCCAGCAGGCTGGACAGGGGCCACACCGGGGAGCTGTTTTTT.

This clone turned up a few times. J is TRBJ1-1 and V is TRBV27; D uncertain. CDR1 and CDR2 from the germline V gene are MNHEY and SMNVEV (reference sequence). The CDR3 runs to 13 residues. The V and J ends lost 7 bases and 1 base respectively, with 10 bases between them. CDR3 sequence: CASIPFGNTEAFF. CDR3 nucleotides: TGTGCCAGCATACCGTTCGGGAACACTGAAGCTTTCTTT.

V is TRBV10-2 and J is TRBJ1-2; 8 nucleotides line up with TRBD1. Germline values: CDR1 WSHSY, CDR2 SAAADI. The J segment lost 5 bases and the V segment lost 8 bases, leaving 7 bases of the junction unmatched. The CDR3 runs to 13 residues. The CDR3 loop reads CASQIQGGYGYTF. As DNA, the CDR3 is TGCGCCAGCCAAATACAGGGGGGATATGGCTACACCTTC.

V gene TRBV12-3 or TRBV12-4 combines with J gene TRBJ2-3, with D perhaps matching TRBD2 (5 bases). The V and J ends lost 2 bases and 7 bases respectively, with 10 bases between them. There are 13 residues in the CDR3. DNA for the CDR3: TGTGCCAGCAGTTTAATGGCGGGCAATACGCAGTATTTT. This encodes CASSLMAGNTQYF.

This clone occurred a few times. The V gene is TRBV18, the J gene TRBJ1-5; 10 bases agree with TRBD1. Trimming at V came to 6 bases and at J to 4 bases, leaving 3 bases not matched to a gene. The CDR3 extends over 14 amino acids. The germline CDR1 and CDR2 sequences are KGHSH and LQKENI. The CDR3 is CASSGTGANQPQHF. The CDR3 bases are TGTGCCAGCTCCGGGACAGGGGCTAATCAGCCCCAGCATTTT.

This chain links TRBV5-1 with TRBJ2-2; 8 nucleotides match TRBD2. Germline CDR1 reads SGHRS; CDR2 reads YFSETQ. There are 18 residues in the CDR3. V shed 4 bases, J shed 4 bases, and the junction held 15 bases outside the gene matches. The CDR3 sequence: CASSPTGGRGAPTGELFF. The CDR3, as DNA: TGCGCCAGCAGCCCGACCGGGGGGCGGGGGGCTCCCACCGGGGAGCTGTTTTTT.

The chain recombines TRBV7-9 with TRBJ2-5; D is uncertain. The V gene's germline CDR1 is SEHNR and CDR2 FQNEAQ (reference sequence). The V end was cut by 7 bases, the J end by 2 bases, with 8 bases between. The CDR3 covers 12 residues. The CDR3 region has the DNA TGTGCCAGCACCCAGATGCAAGAGACCCAGTACTTC. Encoded protein: CASTQMQETQYF.

The rearrangement joins TRBV5-1 to TRBJ1-4, with 7 nucleotides matching TRBD1. The V gene's germline CDR1 is SGHRS and CDR2 YFSETQ. The CDR3 has 18 amino acids. J gave up 0 bases and V 4 bases, and 12 bases lay outside the gene matches. Here the CDR3 DNA reads TGCGCCAGCAGCAAACCCGGGACAGACTCTGCAACTAATGAAAAACTGTTTTTT. Protein product: CASSKPGTDSATNEKLFF. The whole variable domain, remainder taken from reference TRBV5-1 and TRBJ1-4, is KAGVTQTPRYLIKTRGQQVTLSCSPISGHRSVSWYQQTPGQGLQFLFEYFSETQRNKGNFPGRFSGRQFSNSRSEMNVSTLELGDSALYLCASSKPGTDSATNEKLFFGSGTQLSVL.

This clone was seen at least ten times. This chain links TRBV5-4 with TRBJ2-5; D possibly corresponds to TRBD1 (5 bases). Germline loops: CDR1 SGHNT, CDR2 YYREEE (reference sequence). The ends were cut back, 0 bases at V and 2 bases at J, with 14 bases in the middle. The length of the CDR3 is 16 residues. CDR3: CASSLDRPSPQETQYF. The CDR3 DNA sequence: TGTGCCAGCAGCTTGGACAGGCCGAGCCCACAAGAGACCCAGTACTTC.

This rearrangement joins TRBV2 to TRBJ1-5, with 8 bases fitting TRBD1. The CDR3 is 12 amino acids. Germline V gene sequence: CDR1 SNHLY, CDR2 FYNNEI. V lost 8 bases to trimming and J lost 6 bases; unmatched junction nucleotides: 3. The CDR3 protein is CASRTGTQPQHF. In nucleotides, the CDR3 is TGTGCCAGCCGGACAGGGACTCAGCCCCAGCATTTT.

This chain connects TRBV7-2 to TRBJ1-3; maybe TRBD1 (6 bases). This CDR3 has 17 amino acids. V lost 0 bases and J 1 base, leaving 13 bases between the germline ends. Germline V CDR1 and CDR2: SGHTA, FQGNSA. The CDR3 is CASSLAAWTDSGNTIYF. CDR3 DNA sequence: TGTGCCAGCAGCTTAGCCGCCTGGACAGATTCTGGAAACACCATATATTTT.

This clone was counted only a few times. The chain joins TRBV7-6 to TRBJ1-4, with a possible D match to TRBD1 (6 bases). The CDR3 runs 15 residues. Trimming cost V 0 bases and J 5 bases, with 10 bases left between them. The germline gives CDR1 SGHVS, CDR2 FNYEAQ. The CDR3 DNA reads as TGTGCCAGCAGCTTAGCGGACAGTCAAAATGAAAAACTGTTTTTT. This translates into CASSLADSQNEKLFF.

The chain links TRBV2 to TRBJ1-3; 10 bases fit TRBD1. The germline gives CDR1 SNHLY, CDR2 FYNNEI. This CDR3 comprises 15 residues. Losses at the gene ends were 7 bases for V and 2 bases for J; bases not matched to a gene: 5. The CDR3: CASTDRGPTGNTIYF. The CDR3 coding sequence is TGTGCCAGCACAGACAGGGGGCCCACTGGAAACACCATATATTTT.

This clone was observed a single time. The rearrangement uses TRBV4-1 and TRBJ2-3; 9 bases align to TRBD2. The CDR3 is 15 amino acids. V was clipped by 4 bases and J by 5 bases; unmatched bases: 7. The germline CDR1 and CDR2 sequences are MGHRA and YSYEKL. The CDR3 loop is CASSLRTSEGDTQYF. Here the CDR3 DNA reads TGCGCCAGCAGCCTCCGGACTAGCGAGGGAGATACGCAGTATTTT.

This clone was detected only a few times. The CDR3: CASSLVPGVTEAFF. The CDR3 region has the DNA TGTGCCAGCAGCTTAGTCCCAGGGGTCACTGAAGCTTTCTTT. The V gene is TRBV11-2, the J gene TRBJ1-1; D is possibly TRBD1 (6 bases). Trimming took 1 base from V and 4 from J, leaving 10 bases between them. Germline CDR1 reads SGHAT; CDR2 reads FQNNGV. The CDR3 is made up of 14 amino acids.

This chain links TRBV3-1 (or the pseudogene TRBV3-2) with TRBJ1-1, with D unresolved. The germline V gene has CDR1 LGHDT and CDR2 YNNKEL (reference sequence). The CDR3 loop spans 14 amino acids. Trimming shortened V by 6 bases and J by 6 bases, and 17 bases separated the two germline ends. CDR3 DNA: TGTGCCAGCAGTAAAACGGGGTTTCGGCCTGAAGCTTTCTTT. Protein sequence: CASSKTGFRPEAFF.

The chain employs TRBV4-1 and TRBJ1-1; 7 nucleotides match TRBD1. Germline-derived CDR1 and CDR2 are MGHRA and YSYEKL. The trim removed 1 base at V and 4 bases at J, leaving 6 bases unmatched. The CDR3 length is 15 residues. Here the CDR3 DNA reads TGCGCCAGCAGCCAAGCAAACAGGGGCGGCACTGAAGCTTTCTTT. Encoded protein: CASSQANRGGTEAFF.

This clone was detected only once. The CDR3 DNA reads TGTGCCAGCAGCCAACACGGGGTCTCCACTGAAGCTTTCTTT. The encoded protein is CASSQHGVSTEAFF. The V call is TRBV4-2, the J call TRBJ1-1; D remains unclear. CDR3 length: 14 amino acids. The germline gives CDR1 LGHNA, CDR2 YNFKEQ. Trimming removed 2 bases at V and 4 bases at J, with 11 bases between.

Details on this clone: This CDR3 is also generated by other DNA sequences in the sample. The chain employs TRBV7-9 and TRBJ2-5, with 9 bases fitting TRBD1. This CDR3 has 15 residues. Trimming at V came to 5 bases and at J to 2 bases, leaving 6 bases not matched to a gene. Germline-derived CDR1 and CDR2 are SEHNR and FQNEAQ (reference sequence). For the CDR3, the DNA is TGTGCCAGCAGCCCAGACAGGGGGAGGCAAGAGACCCAGTACTTC. Translating gives CASSPDRGRQETQYF.

The chain carries TRBV11-2 and TRBJ2-7; D ambiguous. CDR1 SGHAT and CDR2 FQNNGV come from the germline V gene. With 3 bases removed from V and 3 bases from J, the gap between germline ends came to 6 bases. The CDR3 is 12 residues long. The CDR3 is CASSFSYYEQYF. The CDR3 DNA sequence: TGTGCCAGCAGCTTTTCCTACTACGAGCAGTACTTC.

The CDR3 spells CASNDRGINYGYTF. CDR3 DNA sequence: TGTGCCAGCAATGACAGGGGGATTAACTATGGCTACACCTTC. The chain couples TRBV2 to TRBJ1-2, with 9 positions matching TRBD1. The CDR3 extends over 14 amino acids. Germline assignment: CDR1 SNHLY and CDR2 FYNNEI. With 7 bases clipped from V and 1 base from J, the junction kept 4 bases outside the gene matches. Complete variable domain (other parts from reference TRBV2 and TRBJ1-2): EPEVTQTPSHQVTQMGQEVILRCVPISNHLYFYWYRQILGQKVEFLVSFYNNEISEKSEIFDDQFSVERPDGSNFTLKIRSTKLEDSAMYFCASNDRGINYGYTFGSGTRLTVV.